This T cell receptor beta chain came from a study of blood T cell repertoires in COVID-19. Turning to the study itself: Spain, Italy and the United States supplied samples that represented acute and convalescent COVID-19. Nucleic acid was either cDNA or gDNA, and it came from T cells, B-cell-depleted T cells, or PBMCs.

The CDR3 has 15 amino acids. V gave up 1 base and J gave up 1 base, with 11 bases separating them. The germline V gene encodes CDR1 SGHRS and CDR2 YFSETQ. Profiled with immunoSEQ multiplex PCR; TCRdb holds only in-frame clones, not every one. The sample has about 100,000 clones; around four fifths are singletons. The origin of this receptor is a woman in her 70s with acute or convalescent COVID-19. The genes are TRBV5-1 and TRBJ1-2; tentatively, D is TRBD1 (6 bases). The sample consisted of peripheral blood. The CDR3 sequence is CASSLSLDSNYGYTF. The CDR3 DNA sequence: TGCGCCAGCAGCTTGTCATTGGACAGTAACTATGGCTACACCTTC.